This TCR beta chain was sequenced for a study of naive and memory T cell subsets. Study-wide points: Over 85% of naive TCR sequences appeared only once after error correction, unlike memory subsets.

About this clonotype itself: Its antigen is undetermined.

An equimolar mix of two oligonucleotides served as the beta constant-region primer for TRBC1 and TRBC2. Ligated cDNA was amplified by four rounds of PCR with nested alpha and beta constant-region primers and SP2. TCRdb redid the calling of the UMI-ligation and nested PCR reads with MiXCR, one entry per CDR3 protein. Here the sample spans about 120,000 distinct CDR3 sequences, 36% being singletons. Germline-derived CDR1 and CDR2 are SGHAT and FQNNGV. Trimming removed 6 bases from V and 4 bases from J, with 12 bases in between. This CDR3 has 14 residues. This TCR was recovered from a human donor in good health. This chain links TRBV11-2 with TRBJ2-2; D is possibly TRBD2 (5 bases). Sequenced: central memory CD4+ T cells from blood. The CDR3: CASRFTSGTGELFF. DNA of the CDR3: TGTGCCAGCAGGTTCACGAGCGGCACCGGGGAGCTGTTTTTT. Full variable domain (remainder filled in from reference TRBV11-2 and TRBJ2-2): EAGVAQSPRYKIIEKRQSVAFWCNPISGHATLYWYQQILGQGPKLLIQFQNNGVVDDSQLPKDRFSAERLKGVDSTLKIQPAKLEDSAVYLCASRFTSGTGELFFGEGSRLTVL.